The 2 T cell receptor beta chains presented below share a single source sample, sequenced in a study of early T cells in non-severe SARS-CoV-2 infection. TCRdb processed the 5' RACE reads anew with MiXCR; each CDR3 protein has one entry. Among about 62,000 distinct CDR3 sequences listed, 7.5% to 10% were seen once. The specimen was whole blood. The source of these receptors is an adult who was a healthcare worker with PCR-confirmed SARS-CoV-2 infection or an uninfected control (not recorded which).

CDR3 DNA sequence: TGTGCCTGGAGGGTACAGGGAATGACTTCACCCCTCCACTTT. It translates to CAWRVQGMTSPLHF. The genes are TRBV30 and TRBJ1-6; the D gene is possibly TRBD1 (6 bases). V was trimmed by 3 bases and J by 9 bases, leaving 15 bases between them. The germline V gene has CDR1 GTSNPN and CDR2 SVGIG (reference sequence). The CDR3 has 14 amino acids.

This clonotype was picked up a small number of times. The CDR3, as DNA: TGTGCCAGCAGCTTGGATAGCGGGACACCCTACAATGAGCAGTTCTTC. Translation gives CASSLDSGTPYNEQFF. This sequence joins TRBV5-8 and TRBJ2-1; 8 bases agree with TRBD2. J lost 2 bases, V lost 0 bases, and 4 bases had no gene match. There are 16 residues in the CDR3. Germline V gene sequence: CDR1 SGHTS, CDR2 YDEGEE.